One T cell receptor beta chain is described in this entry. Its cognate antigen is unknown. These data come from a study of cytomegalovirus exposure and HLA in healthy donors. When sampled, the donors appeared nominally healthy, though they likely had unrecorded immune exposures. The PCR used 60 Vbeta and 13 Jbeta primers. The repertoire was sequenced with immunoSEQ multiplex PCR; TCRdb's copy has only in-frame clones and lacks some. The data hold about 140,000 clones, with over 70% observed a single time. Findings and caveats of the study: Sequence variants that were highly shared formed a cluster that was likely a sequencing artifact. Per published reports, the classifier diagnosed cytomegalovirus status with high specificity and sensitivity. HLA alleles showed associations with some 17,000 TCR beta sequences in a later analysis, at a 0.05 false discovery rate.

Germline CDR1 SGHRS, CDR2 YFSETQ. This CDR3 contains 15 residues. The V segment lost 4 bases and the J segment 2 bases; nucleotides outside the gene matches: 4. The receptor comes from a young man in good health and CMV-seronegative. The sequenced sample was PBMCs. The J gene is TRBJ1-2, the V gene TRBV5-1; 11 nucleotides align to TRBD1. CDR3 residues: CASSTGTGGNYGYTF. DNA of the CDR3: TGCGCCAGCAGCACCGGGACAGGGGGGAACTATGGCTACACCTTC. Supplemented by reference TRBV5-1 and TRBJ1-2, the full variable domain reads KAGVTQTPRYLIKTRGQQVTLSCSPISGHRSVSWYQQTPGQGLQFLFEYFSETQRNKGNFPGRFSGRQFSNSRSEMNVSTLELGDSALYLCASSTGTGGNYGYTFGSGTRLTVV.